This T cell receptor (beta chain) was recorded in a study of somatic mutations in cytotoxic T cells in rheumatoid arthritis. Looking at the study overall: Patient blood (about 30 ml EDTA) was collected right after diagnosis, preceding any treatment. Findings and caveats of the study: Nobody adjusted the slight TRBV07 underrepresentation in rheumatoid arthritis patients for multiple comparisons.

TCRdb keeps only in-frame clones here, not all; method: immunoSEQ multiplex PCR. Among under 20,000 clones listed, 75% to 85% were seen once. V was trimmed by 0 bases and J by 7 bases, leaving 12 bases between them. Germline loops: CDR1 MNHEY, CDR2 SVGAGI. This CDR3 spans 14 amino acids. Researchers isolated CD4+ and CD8+ cells by positive magnetic bead selection and then checked their purity by flow cytometry. In regard to this clone: Its antigen is undetermined.

This chain uses TRBV6-5 with TRBJ2-5; unclear D gene. The sequencing sample was made of CD8+ T cells sorted from blood. This TCR derives from an adult with rheumatoid arthritis. Here the CDR3 DNA reads TGTGCCAGCAGTTACTCAGGGTCCCGAGGGACCCAGTACTTC. Translated, it gives CASSYSGSRGTQYF.